The source of this T cell receptor (beta chain) is a study of shared clonotypes between healthy human individuals. Note on this clone: The antigen is unknown.

The repertoire was sequenced with immunoSEQ multiplex PCR; TCRdb's copy has only in-frame clones and lacks some. This sample carries some 470,000 clones, 76% of them seen once, and the ten largest clones take under 15%. Broader study findings: With few donors, the genetic and exposure-history diversity represented was limited.

Trimming cost V 7 bases and J 0 bases, with 10 bases left between them. Germline V CDR1 and CDR2: SNHLY, FYNNEI. The CDR3 loop spans 13 amino acids. The receptor was derived from a woman aged 40 to 50 in good health. Some clones in this sample may be carry-over from other donors' samples. The chain uses TRBV2 and TRBJ2-7; D unclear. Material: PBMCs. The CDR3 loop reads CASKQSLSYEQYF. As DNA, the CDR3 is TGTGCCAGCAAACAGTCCCTCTCCTACGAGCAGTACTTC.